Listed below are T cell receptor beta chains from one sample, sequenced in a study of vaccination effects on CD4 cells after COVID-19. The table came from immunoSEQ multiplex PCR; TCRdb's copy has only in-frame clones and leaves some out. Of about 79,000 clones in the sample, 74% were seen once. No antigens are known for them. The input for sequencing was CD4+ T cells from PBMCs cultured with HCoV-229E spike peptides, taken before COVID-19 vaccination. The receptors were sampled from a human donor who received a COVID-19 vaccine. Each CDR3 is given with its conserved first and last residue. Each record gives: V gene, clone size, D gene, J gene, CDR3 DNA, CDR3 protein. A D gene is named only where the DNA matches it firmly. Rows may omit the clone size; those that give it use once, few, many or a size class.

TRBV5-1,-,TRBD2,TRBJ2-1,TGCGCCAGCAGCTTTCAGACTAGCGGGGAATACAATGAGCAGTTCTTC,CASSFQTSGEYNEQFF
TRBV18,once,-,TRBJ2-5,TGTGCCAGCTCAGCTCAACTGACAGGAGGCGGTCAAGAGACCCAGTACTTC,CASSAQLTGGGQETQYF
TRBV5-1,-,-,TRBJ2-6,TGCGCCAGCAGCTTGAGACCCCCCTCTGGGGCCAACGTCCTGACTTTC,CASSLRPPSGANVLTF
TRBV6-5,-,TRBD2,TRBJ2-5,TGTGCCAGCAGTTTATTGCGGGGGGGCCAAGAGACCCAGTACTTC,CASSLLRGGQETQYF
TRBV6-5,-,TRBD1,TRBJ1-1,TGTGCCAGCAGGGCACCGGGACAGGGGGGAACTGAAGCTTTCTTT,CASRAPGQGGTEAFF
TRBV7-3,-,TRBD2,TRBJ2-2,TGTGCCAGCAGCCCCCGACTAGCGGGCTACACGAACACCGGGGAGCTGTTTTTT,CASSPRLAGYTNTGELFF
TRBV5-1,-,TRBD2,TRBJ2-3,TGCGCCAGCAGCTTGGATGTCGGGGGGATGAATACGCAGTATTTT,CASSLDVGGMNTQYF
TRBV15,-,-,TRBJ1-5,TGTGCCACCAGCAGAGATTACGGGGGCGGGGAGCCCCAGCATTTT,CATSRDYGGGEPQHF
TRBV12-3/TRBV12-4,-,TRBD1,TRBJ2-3,TGTGCCAGCCTACAGGGGGCTACAGATACGCAGTATTTT,CASLQGATDTQYF
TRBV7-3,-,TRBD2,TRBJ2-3,TGTGCCAGCAGCCCTGCGCGACTAGCTAAGCAGTATTTT,CASSPARLAKQYF
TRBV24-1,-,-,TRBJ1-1,TGTGCCACCAGAGGGCTCGGCACTGAAGCTTTCTTT,CATRGLGTEAFF
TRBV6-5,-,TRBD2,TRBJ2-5,TGTGCCAGCAAGCGGGGGGGTCAAGAGACCCAGTACTTC,CASKRGGQETQYF
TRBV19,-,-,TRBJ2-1,TGTGCCAGTAGTACTAGGGGGTATGAGCAGTTCTTC,CASSTRGYEQFF
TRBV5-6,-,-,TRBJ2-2,TGTGCCAGCAGCTTTCGGCAGACGAACACCGGGGAGCTGTTTTTT,CASSFRQTNTGELFF
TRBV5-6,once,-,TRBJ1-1,TGTGCCAGCAGCACTCAGGGGAACACTGAAGCTTTCTTT,CASSTQGNTEAFF
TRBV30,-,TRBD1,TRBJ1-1,TGTGCCTGGGGGGACAGAAGGACTGAAGCTTTCTTT,CAWGDRRTEAFF
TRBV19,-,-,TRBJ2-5,TGTGCCAGTAGTATAGCTTGGGGTTCCCAAGAGACCCAGTACTTC,CASSIAWGSQETQYF
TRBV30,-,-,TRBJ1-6,TGTGCCTGGAGTAAGGGGTCAGGCGTGTGGAATTCACCCCTCCACTTT,CAWSKGSGVWNSPLHF
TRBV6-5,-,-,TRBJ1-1,TGTGCCACCAAGGAGGGCACTGAAGCTTTCTTT,CATKEGTEAFF
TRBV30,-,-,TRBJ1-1,TGTGCCTGTCCCCGGACCACAGACCACACTGAAGCTTTCTTT,CACPRTTDHTEAFF